This T cell receptor beta chain was found in a study of blood T cell repertoires in COVID-19. Study as a whole: Sources were T cells, B-cell-depleted T cells, or PBMCs; the material itself was cDNA or gDNA.

The data were produced by immunoSEQ multiplex PCR, yet TCRdb's version contains in-frame clones alone and is incomplete. Of roughly 220,000 clones listed, roughly 82% were seen once; the top ten hold around 1.5%. The CDR3 contains 16 residues. Per the germline V gene, CDR1 is SGHRS and CDR2 is YFSETQ. V trimming: 0 bases; J trimming: 3 bases; junction bases outside the gene matches: 2. Sequencing was done on a sample of peripheral blood. The chain employs TRBV5-1 and TRBJ2-5; 13 bases align to TRBD2. The receptor was derived from a woman between 40 and 50 years old who had recovered from COVID-19. In nucleotides, the CDR3 is TGCGCCAGCAGCTTGGGGGGGACTAGCGGGGAAGAGACCCAGTACTTC. Its protein is CASSLGGTSGEETQYF. The full variable domain, completed using reference TRBV5-1 and TRBJ2-5, is KAGVTQTPRYLIKTRGQQVTLSCSPISGHRSVSWYQQTPGQGLQFLFEYFSETQRNKGNFPGRFSGRQFSNSRSEMNVSTLELGDSALYLCASSLGGTSGEETQYFGPGTRLLVL.